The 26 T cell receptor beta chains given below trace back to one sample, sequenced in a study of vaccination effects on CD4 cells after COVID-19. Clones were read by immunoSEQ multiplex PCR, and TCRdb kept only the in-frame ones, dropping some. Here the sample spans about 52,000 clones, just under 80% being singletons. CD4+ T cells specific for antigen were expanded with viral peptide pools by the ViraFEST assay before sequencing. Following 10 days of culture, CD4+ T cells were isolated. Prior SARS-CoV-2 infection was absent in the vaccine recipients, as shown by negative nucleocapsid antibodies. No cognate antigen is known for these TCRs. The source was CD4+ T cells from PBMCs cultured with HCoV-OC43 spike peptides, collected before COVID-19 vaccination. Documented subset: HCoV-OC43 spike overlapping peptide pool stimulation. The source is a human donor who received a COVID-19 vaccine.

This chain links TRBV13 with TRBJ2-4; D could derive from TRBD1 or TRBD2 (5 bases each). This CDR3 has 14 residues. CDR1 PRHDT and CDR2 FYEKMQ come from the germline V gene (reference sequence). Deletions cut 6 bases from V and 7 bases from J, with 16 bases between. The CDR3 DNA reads TGTGCCAGCAGTAGGGACGGCGGGCGGAACATTCAGTACTTC. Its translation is CASSRDGGRNIQYF.

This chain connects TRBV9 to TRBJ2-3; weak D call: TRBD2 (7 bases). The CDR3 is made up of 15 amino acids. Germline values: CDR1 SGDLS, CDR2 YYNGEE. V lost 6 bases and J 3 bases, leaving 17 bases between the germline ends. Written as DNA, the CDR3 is TGTGCCAGCACTGGGGGCCTAGCGGCGACAGATACGCAGTATTTT. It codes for CASTGGLAATDTQYF.

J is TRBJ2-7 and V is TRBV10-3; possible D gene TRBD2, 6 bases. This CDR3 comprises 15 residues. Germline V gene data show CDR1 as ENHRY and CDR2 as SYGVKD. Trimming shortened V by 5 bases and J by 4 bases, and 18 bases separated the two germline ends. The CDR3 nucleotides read TGTGCCATCAGTAACCACCAGGGACTGACTTACGAGCAGTACGTC. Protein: CAISNHQGLTYEQYV.

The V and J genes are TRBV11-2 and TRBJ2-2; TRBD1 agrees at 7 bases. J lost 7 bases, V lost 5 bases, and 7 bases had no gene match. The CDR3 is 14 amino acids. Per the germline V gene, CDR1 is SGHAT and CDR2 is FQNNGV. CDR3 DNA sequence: TGTGCCAGCAGCAAGGACAGGATCGGCGGGGAGCTGTTTTTT. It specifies CASSKDRIGGELFF.

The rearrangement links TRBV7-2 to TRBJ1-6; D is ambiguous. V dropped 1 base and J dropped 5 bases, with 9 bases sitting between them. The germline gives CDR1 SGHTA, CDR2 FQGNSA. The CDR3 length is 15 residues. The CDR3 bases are TGTGCCAGCAGCTTAGTGGCTGGGGATAATTCACCCCTCCACTTT. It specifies CASSLVAGDNSPLHF.

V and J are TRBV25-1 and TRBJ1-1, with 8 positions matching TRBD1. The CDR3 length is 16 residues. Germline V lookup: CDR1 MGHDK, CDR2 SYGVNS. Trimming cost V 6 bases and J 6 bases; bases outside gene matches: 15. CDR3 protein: CASRISGGRGLPEAFF. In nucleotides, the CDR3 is TGTGCCAGCAGGATATCGGGTGGCAGGGGGCTCCCTGAAGCTTTCTTT.

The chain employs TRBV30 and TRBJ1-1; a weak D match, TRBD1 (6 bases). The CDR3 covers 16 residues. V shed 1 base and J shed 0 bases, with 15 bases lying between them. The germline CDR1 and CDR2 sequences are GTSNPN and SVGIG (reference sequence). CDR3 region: CAWSDTMGHMNTEAFF. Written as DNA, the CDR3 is TGTGCCTGGAGTGATACCATGGGACATATGAACACTGAAGCTTTCTTT.

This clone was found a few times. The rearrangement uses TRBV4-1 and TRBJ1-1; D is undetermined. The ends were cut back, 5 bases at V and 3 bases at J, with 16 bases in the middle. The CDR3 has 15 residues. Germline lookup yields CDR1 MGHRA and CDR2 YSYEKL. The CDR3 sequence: CASSLYPTRDTEAFF. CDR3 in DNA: TGCGCCAGCAGCTTATACCCCACACGGGACACTGAAGCTTTCTTT.

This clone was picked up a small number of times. The CDR3 reads CASSLLTSGGSFHV. The CDR3 region has the DNA TGTGCCAGCAGTCTCCTGACTAGCGGGGGCTCATTTCACGTC. The chain is built from TRBV28 and TRBJ2-7; 12 bases are a match to TRBD2. CDR3 length equals 14 residues. The germline V gene encodes CDR1 MDHEN and CDR2 SYDVKM.

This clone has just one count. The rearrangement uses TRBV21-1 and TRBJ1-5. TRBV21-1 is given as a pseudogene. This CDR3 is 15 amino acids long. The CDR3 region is CARERGAYSNQPQHF. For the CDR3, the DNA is TGTGCCAGGGAGCGGGGAGCTTATAGCAATCAGCCCCAGCATTTT.

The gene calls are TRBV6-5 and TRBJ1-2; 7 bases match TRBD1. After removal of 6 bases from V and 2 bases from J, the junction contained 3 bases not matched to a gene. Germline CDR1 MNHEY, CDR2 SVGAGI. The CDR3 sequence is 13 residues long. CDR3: CASRRGQNYGYTF. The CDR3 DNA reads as TGTGCCAGCAGAAGGGGACAGAACTATGGCTACACCTTC.

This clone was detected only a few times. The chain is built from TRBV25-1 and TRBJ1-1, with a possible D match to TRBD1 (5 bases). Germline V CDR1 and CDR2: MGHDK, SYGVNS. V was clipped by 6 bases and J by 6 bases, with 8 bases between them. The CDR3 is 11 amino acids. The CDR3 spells CASRLGAEAFF. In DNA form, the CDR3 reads TGTGCCAGCAGGCTAGGGGCTGAAGCTTTCTTT.

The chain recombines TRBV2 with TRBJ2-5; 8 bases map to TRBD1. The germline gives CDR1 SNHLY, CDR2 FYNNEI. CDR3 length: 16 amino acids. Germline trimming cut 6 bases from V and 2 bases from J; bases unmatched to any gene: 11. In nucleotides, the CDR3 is TGTGCCAGCAGGCACTGGACAGGGCTAGGGCAAGAGACCCAGTACTTC. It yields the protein CASRHWTGLGQETQYF.

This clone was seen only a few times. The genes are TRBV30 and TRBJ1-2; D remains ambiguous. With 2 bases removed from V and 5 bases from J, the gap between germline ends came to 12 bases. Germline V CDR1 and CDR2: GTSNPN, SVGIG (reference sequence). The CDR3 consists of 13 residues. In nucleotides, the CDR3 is TGTGCCTGGAGTATTTCGTTAGGGTATGGCTACACCTTC. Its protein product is CAWSISLGYGYTF.

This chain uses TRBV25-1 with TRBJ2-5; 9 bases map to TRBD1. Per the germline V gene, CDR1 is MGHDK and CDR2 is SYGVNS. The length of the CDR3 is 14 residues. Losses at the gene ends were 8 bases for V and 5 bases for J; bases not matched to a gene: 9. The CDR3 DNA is TGTGCCAGCCGCAGGACAGGGGACGGGGAGACCCAGTACTTC. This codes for CASRRTGDGETQYF. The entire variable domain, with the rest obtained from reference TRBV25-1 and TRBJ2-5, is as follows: EADIYQTPRYLVIGTGKKITLECSQTMGHDKMYWYQQDPGMELHLIHYSYGVNSTEKGDLSSESTVSRIRTEHFPLTLESARPSHTSQYLCASRRTGDGETQYFGPGTRLLVL.

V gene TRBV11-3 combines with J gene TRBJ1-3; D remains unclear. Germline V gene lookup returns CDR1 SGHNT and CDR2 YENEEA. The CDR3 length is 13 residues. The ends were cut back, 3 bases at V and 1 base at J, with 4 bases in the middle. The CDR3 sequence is CASSFESGNTIYF. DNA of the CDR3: TGTGCCAGCAGCTTTGAGTCTGGAAACACCATATATTTT.

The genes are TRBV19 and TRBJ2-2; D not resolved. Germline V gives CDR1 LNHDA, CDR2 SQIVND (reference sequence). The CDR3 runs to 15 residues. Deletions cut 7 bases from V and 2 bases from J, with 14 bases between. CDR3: CASTPVGINTGELFF. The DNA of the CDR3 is TGTGCCAGTACCCCGGTAGGGATCAACACCGGGGAGCTGTTTTTT.

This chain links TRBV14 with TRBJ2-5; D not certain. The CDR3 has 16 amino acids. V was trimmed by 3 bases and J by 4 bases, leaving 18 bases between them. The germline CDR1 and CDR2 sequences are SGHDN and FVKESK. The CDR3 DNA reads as TGTGCCAGCAGCCAGTATTCGGTGTGGTCAGCAGAGACCCAGTACTTC. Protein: CASSQYSVWSAETQYF.

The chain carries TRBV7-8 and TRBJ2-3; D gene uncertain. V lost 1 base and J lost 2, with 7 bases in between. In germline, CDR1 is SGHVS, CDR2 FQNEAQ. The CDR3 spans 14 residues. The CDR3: CASSLGALTDTQYF. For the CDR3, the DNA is TGTGCCAGCAGCTTAGGGGCCCTCACAGATACGCAGTATTTT.

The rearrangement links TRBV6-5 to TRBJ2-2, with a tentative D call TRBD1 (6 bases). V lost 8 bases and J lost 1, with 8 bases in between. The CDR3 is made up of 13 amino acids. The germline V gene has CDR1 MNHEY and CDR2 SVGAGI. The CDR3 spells CASEGQNTGELFF. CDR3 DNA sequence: TGTGCCAGCGAGGGACAGAACACCGGGGAGCTGTTTTTT.

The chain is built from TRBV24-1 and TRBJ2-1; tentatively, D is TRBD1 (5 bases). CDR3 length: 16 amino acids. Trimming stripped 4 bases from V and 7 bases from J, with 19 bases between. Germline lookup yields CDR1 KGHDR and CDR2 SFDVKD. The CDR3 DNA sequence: TGTGCCACCAGTGACTCCCAGGGAAATTTGAGGAATGAGCAGTTCTTC. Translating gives CATSDSQGNLRNEQFF.

The CDR3, as DNA: TGTGCCACCAGTGAACGTCGAGGTGGGAGGGGAGAGACCCAGTACTTC. It encodes CATSERRGGRGETQYF. This chain links TRBV24-1 with TRBJ2-5; TRBD2 matches at 7 bases. The V and J ends lost 4 bases and 4 bases, in that order; junction bases with no gene match: 11. The CDR3 runs 16 residues. Germline V CDR1 and CDR2: KGHDR, SFDVKD.

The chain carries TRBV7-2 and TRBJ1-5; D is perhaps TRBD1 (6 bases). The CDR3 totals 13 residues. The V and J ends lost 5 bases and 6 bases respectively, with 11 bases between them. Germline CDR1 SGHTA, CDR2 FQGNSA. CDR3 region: CASSLDRSQPQHF. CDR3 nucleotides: TGTGCCAGCAGCCTAGACAGGAGTCAGCCCCAGCATTTT.

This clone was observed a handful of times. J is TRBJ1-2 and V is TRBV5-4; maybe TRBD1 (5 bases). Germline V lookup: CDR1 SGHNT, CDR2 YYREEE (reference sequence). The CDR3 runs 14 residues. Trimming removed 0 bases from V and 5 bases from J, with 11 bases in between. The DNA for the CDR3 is TGTGCCAGCAGCTTGGGGGGGTCCGGGTATGGCTACACCTTC. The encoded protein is CASSLGGSGYGYTF.

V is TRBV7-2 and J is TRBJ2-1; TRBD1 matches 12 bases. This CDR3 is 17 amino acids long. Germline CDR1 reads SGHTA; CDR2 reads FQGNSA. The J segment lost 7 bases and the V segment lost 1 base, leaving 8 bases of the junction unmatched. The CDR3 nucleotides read TGTGCCAGCAGCTTAGGATGGGGACAGGGGGCTCGGAATGAGCAGTTCTTC. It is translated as CASSLGWGQGARNEQFF.

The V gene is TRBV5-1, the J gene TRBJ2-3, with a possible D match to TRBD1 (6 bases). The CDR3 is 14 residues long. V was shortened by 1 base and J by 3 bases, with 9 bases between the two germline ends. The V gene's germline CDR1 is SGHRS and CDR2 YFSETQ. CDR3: CASSLQTGTDTQYF. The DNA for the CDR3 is TGCGCCAGCAGCTTGCAGACAGGAACAGATACGCAGTATTTT.